This entry describes one T cell receptor beta chain. The clone's antigen remains unknown. Within one base of it there is no much larger clone, and no base qualities were kept. PBMCs were isolated by Ficoll-Paque density gradient centrifugation. The listed sequencing device is Illumina NovaSeq 6000. cDNA libraries for TCRalpha and TCRbeta were prepared by 5'RACE using constant-segment primers, with sample barcodes and unique molecular identifiers added. Trizol reagent was used to extract RNA from every sample. Libraries were amplified in two PCR steps, with a second sample barcode and Illumina TruSeq adapters added in the second step. Sequencing of the libraries was done on an Illumina NovaSeq, producing 2 x 150 bp paired-end reads. Per the source publication's procedure: With migec v1.2.7, reads were demultiplexed and then collapsed into UMI-guided consensus sequences. With mixcr v2.1.11, UMI consensuses were aligned to TRA and TRB V and J templates and assembled into clonotypes. Expanded or contracted clonotypes were those called significant by both edgeR and NoisET, with noise models trained on biological replicates. For edgeR calls, the cutoffs were a false discovery rate-adjusted p below 0.01 and a log2 fold-change threshold of 1. As an exploratory analysis of dynamics, max-normalized trajectories of the 1000 most abundant clonotypes were examined by PCA with hierarchical clustering. Separately sequenced CD4+ and CD8+ repertoires were used to assign the CD4 or CD8 phenotype of responding clones. TCRdb itself trimmed the public reads at Q25 with fastp, ran MiXCR and retained productive beta chains. One record per CDR3 amino acid sequence lists the most common genes and DNA. For this entry, the V and J calls and clone size follow TCRdb and not the study's own pipeline. Counted in this sample were a few hundred thousand distinct CDR3 sequences; 14% of them appeared once. The ten biggest clones cover 21% of the sample.

The sample belongs to a study of T-cell memory formation after mild COVID-19 (dated by TCRdb to the early 2020s). Regarding the research as a whole: TCR sequence clusters from the two donors were largely donor specific. In two donors, T-cell clones that expanded and contracted after mild COVID-19 were followed by sequencing TCRalpha and TCRbeta repertoires longitudinally. The cohort was made up of two young adult volunteers, one female and one male, who were previously healthy. Study-wide conclusions, independent of this receptor: Contracting CD4+ clones turned up mainly in the CM and EM memory subsets, whereas EMRA was where CD8+ clones were enriched. Balanced CD4/CD8 phenotypes were observed for clones contracting from day 15 to 85, whereas a bias towards CD4+ was observed for a second wave of clones expanding from day 15 to 37. The study included only two mild cases, and larger cohorts that include severe cases with pre-infection samples were judged to be necessary. SARS-CoV-2 specificity was not confirmed for the second-wave clones peaking on day 37. Some responding clones were detected in pre-infection memory, suggesting pre-existing cross-reactive memory T cells joined the SARS-CoV-2 response.

The TCR comes from a man aged 18 to 35 who had mild COVID-19 (a few samples of this study predate the infection). The sample titles of this study are shuffled in the database, so cell type and time point are left out; the donor was told from shared clones. Material: PBMCs or a T cell subset sorted from them (not recorded which).

CDR3 loop: CASSNLAGGYSTGELFF. The DNA sequence reads TGTGCCAGCAGCAATCTAGCGGGGGGATATAGCACCGGGGAGCTGTTTTTT. The rearranged segments are TRBV7-3 and TRBJ2-2, with TRBD2 matching 11 junction bases. The CDR3, cysteine through phenylalanine, is 17 amino acids long. CDR3 DNA is the only sequence kept; it has 51 bases, read in frame from the first base. The germline V gene sets CDR1 to SGHTA and CDR2 to FQGTGA. Germline trimming: 5 bases from V, 4 bases from J; junction bases outside gene matches: 9.